This T cell receptor beta chain was observed in a study of human T cells and chemical hapten exposure. Overall study: Slight differences in pooled library volume were the main source of varying TCR yields across samples.

The sample's time point: patch test 2, 6 weeks after DPC sensitization. Treatment given: therapeutic diphenylcyclopropenone sensitization with weekly scalp DPC. During construction of the library, unique molecular identifiers were attached to individual cDNA molecules for quantitative, reproducible TCR counting. MiXCR was run by TCRdb on the RACE reads, yielding one entry per CDR3 protein. The sample carries a few hundred thousand distinct CDR3 sequences, about 6% recorded once. Study-level results: The donors suffered from alopecia, so their immune response may not match that of healthy people.

The ends were cut back, 2 bases at V and 10 bases at J, with 12 bases in the middle. The CDR3 totals 14 residues. Germline assignment: CDR1 LGHNA and CDR2 YSLEER. This clonotype was recorded at least ten times. No antigen is known for it. This chain connects TRBV4-3 to TRBJ1-6, with D unresolved. Sample: whole blood, taken in connection with sensitization to the hapten diphenylcyclopropenone (DPC). The receptor was isolated from a woman aged 18 to 35 with alopecia areata. Some clones in this sample may be carry-over from other donors' samples. CDR3: CASSQTTSKSPLHF. The DNA for the CDR3 is TGCGCCAGCAGCCAAACGACATCGAAGTCACCCCTCCACTTT.